Listed here are 32 T cell receptor beta chains from one sample, sequenced in a study of a mutant IDH1 vaccine in newly diagnosed glioma (dated by TCRdb to about 2021). Library preparation used the immunoSEQ multiplex PCR assay. The immuneACCESS repertoire file appears here via TCRdb, limited to in-frame rearrangements. These files lack a portion of the clones; in checked studies, under half of the deficit traces to unresolved V genes, and the cause of the others is not known. In this sample the table shows approximately 11,000 clones, about 91% of which occur a single time. The ten largest clones add up to 5.2% of the sample. Sample time point, as interpreted from the label and publication: week 23, last vaccination. Each vaccine dose was 300 ug of a 20-mer mutant IDH1 peptide in Montanide, given subcutaneously with topical imiquimod. These receptors have no known antigen. Sequences were derived from PBMCs, sampled from a glioma patient whose treatment included an IDH1 peptide vaccine. The receptor source for this set is a woman aged 40 to 49 with glioma. Some clones in this sample may be carry-over from other donors' samples.

In DNA form, the CDR3 reads TGTGCCAGCAGTTTACTAGGGGCCCGCGATGGCTACACCTTC. This gives the protein CASSLLGARDGYTF. V usage is TRBV27 and J usage is TRBJ1-2; the D gene is possibly TRBD1 (5 bases). Trimming shortened V by 2 bases and J by 6 bases, and 13 bases separated the two germline ends. This CDR3 region has 14 residues. The V gene's germline CDR1 is MNHEY and CDR2 SMNVEV (reference sequence).

The genes are TRBV5-1 and TRBJ1-1; D is uncertain. The CDR3 sequence is 14 residues long. Germline V gives CDR1 SGHRS, CDR2 YFSETQ. V lost 2 bases to trimming and J lost 1 base, with 9 bases between them. The CDR3: CASSLEGSNTEAFF. DNA for the CDR3: TGCGCCAGCAGCTTAGAGGGATCGAACACTGAAGCTTTCTTT.

The genes are TRBV13 and TRBJ2-3, with TRBD2 matching 8 bases. J was trimmed by 3 bases and V by 5 bases; bases with no gene match: 7. The CDR3 has 15 residues. The V gene's germline CDR1 is PRHDT and CDR2 FYEKMQ (reference sequence). CDR3 sequence: CASSPGLVRTDTQYF. CDR3 bases: TGTGCCAGCAGCCCGGGACTAGTGCGGACAGATACGCAGTATTTT.

The chain recombines TRBV7-8 with TRBJ2-5; 7 bases line up with TRBD1. The end of the DNA fits TRBJ2-7 better, so the J call may be wrong. Germline loops: CDR1 SGHVS, CDR2 FQNEAQ. The CDR3 has 15 residues. This CDR3 reads CASSLEARGSYEQYF. Here the CDR3 DNA reads TGTGCCAGCAGCTTAGAGGCCAGGGGGTCCTACGAGCAGTACTTC.

The chain uses TRBV15 and TRBJ1-5; weak D call: TRBD1 (6 bases). Trimming took 0 bases from V and 5 from J, leaving 11 bases between them. This CDR3 comprises 15 residues. Germline-derived CDR1 and CDR2 are LNHNV and YYDKDF (reference sequence). CDR3 in amino acids: CATSRDNGGYQPQHF. CDR3 DNA sequence: TGTGCCACCAGCAGAGATAATGGGGGCTATCAGCCCCAGCATTTT. The variable domain in full, completed from reference TRBV15 and TRBJ1-5, reads DAMVIQNPRYQVTQFGKPVTLSCSQTLNHNVMYWYQQKSSQAPKLLFHYYDKDFNNEADTPDNFQSRRPNTSFCFLDIRSPGLGDTAMYLCATSRDNGGYQPQHFGDGTRLSIL.

The chain carries TRBV5-1 and TRBJ1-1; D gene ambiguous. Germline CDR1 reads SGHRS; CDR2 reads YFSETQ. CDR3 length equals 13 residues. With 3 bases removed from V and 3 bases from J, the gap between germline ends came to 9 bases. CDR3 sequence (DNA): TGCGCCAGCAGCTCCCAGAGCTACACTGAAGCTTTCTTT. Translated: CASSSQSYTEAFF.

V is TRBV4-1 and J is TRBJ2-5; TRBD2 matches 11 bases. The junction had 6 bases not matched to a gene; V was cut back by 4 bases and J by 5 bases. This CDR3 has 15 residues. CDR1 MGHRA and CDR2 YSYEKL come from the germline V gene. The CDR3 bases are TGCGCCAGCAGCCTATCTAGCGGGAGGTCGGAGACCCAGTACTTC. Translating it yields CASSLSSGRSETQYF.

This chain connects TRBV7-6 to TRBJ2-2; D call uncertain. This CDR3 is 15 amino acids long. Germline V lookup: CDR1 SGHVS, CDR2 FNYEAQ. Trimming removed 8 bases from V and 1 base from J, with 14 bases in between. CDR3: CASSQQVLNTGELFF. DNA of the CDR3: TGTGCCAGCTCCCAGCAGGTTTTGAACACCGGGGAGCTGTTTTTT.

This clone has a single count. J is TRBJ2-3 and V is TRBV29-1, with unresolved D. V was trimmed by 4 bases and J by 0 bases, leaving 11 bases between them. The CDR3 is made up of 14 amino acids. Germline V gives CDR1 SQVTM, CDR2 ANQGSEA. DNA of the CDR3: TGCAGCGTTGTATCACCGATTAGCACAGATACGCAGTATTTT. Residues: CSVVSPISTDTQYF.

In its sample, this clone was seen once. The J gene is TRBJ2-7, the V gene TRBV18, with 7 nucleotides matching TRBD2. V gave up 2 bases and J gave up 5 bases; unmatched junction bases: 3. Germline CDR1 reads KGHSH; CDR2 reads LQKENI. The CDR3 has 13 amino acids. CDR3 bases: TGTGCCAGCTCACCAGGGGAGGGGAACGAGCAGTACTTC. This encodes CASSPGEGNEQYF.

The rearrangement joins TRBV27 to TRBJ1-1, with D possibly being TRBD1 (6 bases). CDR3 size: 14 residues. Germline V gene sequence: CDR1 MNHEY, CDR2 SMNVEV (reference sequence). The ends were cut back, 1 base at V and 5 bases at J, with 11 bases in the middle. CDR3 bases: TGTGCCAGCAGTTTATTGCAGGGGAGAACTGAAGCTTTCTTT. As protein: CASSLLQGRTEAFF.

This clone came up once. The CDR3 here is CASSSSHRDREETQYF. Here the CDR3 DNA reads TGTGCCAGCAGCTCTTCCCACCGGGACAGGGAAGAGACCCAGTACTTC. The chain has TRBV11-1 and TRBJ2-5; TRBD1 matches 9 bases. The V gene's germline CDR1 is SGHAT and CDR2 FQDESV (reference sequence). This CDR3 spans 16 amino acids. The ends lost 4 bases at V and 3 bases at J; junction bases unmatched: 9.

The chain is built from TRBV18 and TRBJ2-7; 11 nucleotides match TRBD2. The germline V gene has CDR1 KGHSH and CDR2 LQKENI. Trimming removed 0 bases from V and 0 bases from J; junction bases left unmatched: 1. CDR3 length: 16 amino acids. In nucleotides, the CDR3 is TGTGCCAGCTCACCACCGGGACTAGCGGCCTCCTACGAGCAGTACTTC. Its protein is CASSPPGLAASYEQYF.

The chain joins TRBV19 to TRBJ1-5; no firm D call. The CDR3 covers 19 residues. Germline-derived CDR1 and CDR2 are LNHDA and SQIVND (reference sequence). V gave up 2 bases and J gave up 1 base, with 21 bases separating them. DNA for the CDR3: TGTGCCAGTAGTATAATGAGACACCACCGGGGATCGAGCAATCAGCCCCAGCATTTT. It translates to CASSIMRHHRGSSNQPQHF.

This sequence joins TRBV5-8 and TRBJ1-5; D perhaps matches TRBD1 (6 bases). Between the trimmed V and J ends, which lost 0 bases and 0 bases, there was a span of 16 bases. Germline V gene data show CDR1 as SGHTS and CDR2 as YDEGEE. The CDR3 loop spans 18 amino acids. In DNA, the CDR3 is TGTGCCAGCAGCTTGGGCCCCGTTTCAGGGGATAGCAATCAGCCCCAGCATTTT. The encoded protein is CASSLGPVSGDSNQPQHF. Full variable domain (remainder filled in from reference TRBV5-8 and TRBJ1-5): EAGVTQSPTHLIKTRGQQATLRCSPISGHTSVYWYQQALGLGLQFLLWYDEGEERNRGNFPPRFSGRQFPNYSSELNVNALELEDSALYLCASSLGPVSGDSNQPQHFGDGTRLSIL.

V is TRBV5-6 and J is TRBJ2-7; 9 bases agree with TRBD1. The CDR3 consists of 14 residues. Germline CDR1 SGHDT, CDR2 YYEEEE. Germline trimming cut 1 base from V and 5 bases from J; bases unmatched to any gene: 4. The CDR3: CASSLRGQGNEQYF. Written as DNA, the CDR3 is TGTGCCAGCAGCTTGCGAGGACAGGGGAACGAGCAGTACTTC.

The V gene is TRBV19, the J gene TRBJ2-7, with 12 positions matching TRBD2. Losses at the gene ends were 0 bases for V and 5 bases for J; bases not matched to a gene: 5. The germline V gene encodes CDR1 LNHDA and CDR2 SQIVND (reference sequence). The CDR3 spans 16 residues. The DNA of the CDR3 is TGTGCCAGTAGTATAGACCTAGCGGGGGGGATGGACGAGCAGTACTTC. Amino acids: CASSIDLAGGMDEQYF.

This clone appeared a few times. The CDR3 DNA is TGTGCCAGCAGTCTGACAGGGTGGAACACTGAAGCTTTCTTT. As protein: CASSLTGWNTEAFF. J is TRBJ1-1 and V is TRBV27; 7 bases fit TRBD1. Germline V gene sequence: CDR1 MNHEY, CDR2 SMNVEV (reference sequence). V was pared by 5 bases and J by 1 base, with 4 bases of the junction left unmatched. The CDR3 contains 14 residues.

This rearrangement joins TRBV4-1 to TRBJ1-5, with D possibly TRBD1 on 5 matching bases. The CDR3 extends over 15 amino acids. Germline CDR1 reads MGHRA; CDR2 reads YSYEKL. Trimming took off 4 bases at V and 5 bases at J, with 15 bases between the two ends. CDR3 sequence reads: CASSPGRQSDQPQHF. The CDR3 nucleotides read TGCGCCAGCAGCCCCGGCCGACAGTCGGATCAGCCCCAGCATTTT.

This rearrangement joins TRBV27 to TRBJ2-7; D ambiguous. The germline gives CDR1 MNHEY, CDR2 SMNVEV (reference sequence). V shed 5 bases and J shed 2 bases, with 13 bases lying between them. This CDR3 region has 14 residues. The DNA of the CDR3 is TGTGCCAGCAGTCCCACCGGTGTAGCCTACGAGCAGTACTTC. Its protein is CASSPTGVAYEQYF.

The chain carries TRBV5-8 and TRBJ1-2; no clear D gene. Germline CDR1 and CDR2: SGHTS and YDEGEE. The length of the CDR3 is 13 residues. V was clipped by 4 bases and J by 4 bases, with 11 bases between them. In nucleotides, the CDR3 is TGTGCCAGCAGCCTCGGGCAGTTCTATGGCTACACCTTC. It yields the protein CASSLGQFYGYTF.

This sequence joins TRBV11-2 and TRBJ1-5, with 8 nucleotides matching TRBD1. Germline values: CDR1 SGHAT, CDR2 FQNNGV. CDR3 size: 13 residues. Trimming cost V 3 bases and J 6 bases; bases outside gene matches: 1. The CDR3 nucleotides are TGTGCCAGCAGCTTGCAGGGGGCTCAGCCCCAGCATTTT. It encodes CASSLQGAQPQHF.

As to this clone: One junction end disagrees with the germline gene, perhaps due to a read error. The chain joins TRBV6-1 to TRBJ2-7; 9 positions agree with TRBD2. There are 15 residues in the CDR3. The germline V gene has CDR1 MNHNS and CDR2 SASEGT. CDR3 in amino acids: CASSVSSGASYEQCF. CDR3 nucleotide sequence: TGTGCCAGCAGTGTCTCTAGCGGGGCATCCTACGAGCAGTGCTTC.

The chain uses TRBV18 and TRBJ1-4; 9 nucleotides line up with TRBD1. With V trimmed by 4 bases and J by 8 bases, 5 bases remained unmatched. CDR1 and CDR2 from the germline V gene are KGHSH and LQKENI. The CDR3 contains 14 residues. The CDR3 bases are TGTGCCAGCTCACTCGGGACAGGGAACGAAAAACTGTTTTTT. This translates into CASSLGTGNEKLFF.

The chain couples TRBV13 to TRBJ2-7, with D possibly being TRBD1 or TRBD2 (5 bases each). Looked up from germline, CDR1 is PRHDT and CDR2 is FYEKMQ (reference sequence). This CDR3 has 15 amino acids. V was shortened by 2 bases and J by 7 bases, with 18 bases between the two germline ends. The DNA for the CDR3 is TGTGCCAGCAGCTTAACCAGGGACGGGAAGGGGGAGCAGTACTTC. Encoded protein: CASSLTRDGKGEQYF.

The chain joins TRBV9 to TRBJ2-3; D possibly corresponds to TRBD1 (5 bases). With 0 bases removed from V and 1 base from J, the gap between germline ends came to 12 bases. CDR1 is SGDLS, CDR2 YYNGEE, per germline. The length of the CDR3 is 16 residues. CDR3 sequence: CASSVGRGTGTDTQYF. The CDR3 DNA reads TGTGCCAGCAGCGTAGGAAGGGGCACGGGCACAGATACGCAGTATTTT.

The V and J genes are TRBV30 and TRBJ1-3; D ambiguous. CDR3 length: 14 residues. The germline gives CDR1 GTSNPN, CDR2 SVGIG (reference sequence). Trimming left V 6 bases short and J 3 bases short, with 15 bases between. The CDR3 region is CACPYGLGGNTIYF. The CDR3 DNA follows: TGTGCCTGCCCCTACGGTTTGGGTGGAAACACCATATATTTT. The whole variable domain, remainder taken from reference TRBV30 and TRBJ1-3, is SQTIHQWPATLVQPVGSPLSLECTVEGTSNPNLYWYRQAAGRGLQLLFYSVGIGQISSEVPQNLSASRPQDRQFILSSKKLLLSDSGFYLCACPYGLGGNTIYFGEGSWLTVV.

The rearrangement joins TRBV2 to TRBJ1-2; possible D gene TRBD1, 5 bases. The CDR3 has 13 residues. In germline, CDR1 is SNHLY, CDR2 FYNNEI. V gave up 4 bases and J gave up 6 bases, with 12 bases separating them. The CDR3 DNA sequence: TGTGCCAGCAGTGTCAGGGTGGTGCATGGCTACACCTTC. It translates to CASSVRVVHGYTF.

The J gene is TRBJ2-5, the V gene TRBV5-1, with 9 bases lining up with TRBD2. CDR1 SGHRS and CDR2 YFSETQ come from the germline V gene. This CDR3 has 17 residues. V lost 0 bases, J lost 7 bases, and 13 bases stayed unmatched. CDR3 loop: CASSLESGGYRRGTQYF. The CDR3 region has the DNA TGCGCCAGCAGCTTGGAAAGCGGGGGGTACCGGAGGGGGACCCAGTACTTC.

The table lists this clone with a count of one. The V gene is TRBV15, the J gene TRBJ2-1; 7 bases agree with TRBD2. Germline CDR1 is LNHNV and CDR2 is YYDKDF (reference sequence). J gave up 1 base and V 3 bases, and 3 bases lay outside the gene matches. The CDR3 length is 15 residues. The CDR3 DNA follows: TGTGCCACCAGCAGGGGCGGGAGTTCCTACAATGAGCAGTTCTTC. Protein: CATSRGGSSYNEQFF.

The rearrangement links TRBV2 to TRBJ2-7, with unresolved D. Per the germline V gene, CDR1 is SNHLY and CDR2 is FYNNEI. V was pared by 7 bases and J by 0 bases, with 13 bases between. This CDR3 is 14 amino acids long. CDR3 sequence: CASKRSASSYEQYF. In DNA, the CDR3 is TGTGCCAGCAAGAGGTCAGCGAGCTCCTACGAGCAGTACTTC.

The V and J genes are TRBV5-5 and TRBJ2-7; 11 bases agree with TRBD1. Germline CDR1 is SGHKS and CDR2 is YYEKEE (reference sequence). The CDR3 sequence is 16 residues long. The V gene end was trimmed by 0 bases and the J gene end by 4 bases; junction bases not matched to a gene: 6. The CDR3 protein is CASSLESGDRGYEQYF. CDR3 sequence (DNA): TGTGCCAGCAGCTTGGAGTCAGGGGACAGGGGGTACGAGCAGTACTTC.